These 12 T cell receptor beta chains originate from one sample sequenced in a study of tissue T cells after allogeneic stem cell transplantation. Method: immunoSEQ multiplex PCR; TCRdb's copy keeps in-frame clones and lacks some. The top ten clones hold 0.75% to 1% of a sample with fewer than 20,000 clones, about three quarters of them seen once. Sequenced sample: spleen. These receptors all stem from a female BALB/c mouse in good health. The mouse strain carries the MHC haplotype H2-d.

A remark on this clone: Here the gene names and germline are mouse. The read falls 1 residue short of the CDR3 end, and the missing part is taken from the germline J gene. The chain links TRBV5 to TRBJ1-3; D not resolved. Trimming stripped 0 bases from V and 0 bases from J, with 9 bases between. The CDR3 extends over 16 amino acids. The germline V gene encodes CDR1 LGHNA and CDR2 YNLKQL (reference sequence). The sequenced part of the CDR3 DNA is TGTGCCAGCAGCCAAGAGCCAGGAATTTCTGGAAATACGCTCTAT. Translated, it gives CASSQEPGISGNTLY. The entire CDR3 is CASSQEPGISGNTLYF.

With respect to this clone: Here the gene names and germline are mouse. Coverage ceases 1 residue before the CDR3 finishes, and the germline J gene fills in the end. V and J are TRBV13-2 and TRBJ1-3; 7 positions agree with TRBD1. The CDR3 consists of 15 residues. Germline-derived CDR1 and CDR2 are NNHNN and SYGAGS (reference sequence). V gave up 1 base and J gave up 4 bases; unmatched junction bases: 5. CDR3 region: CASGDKGAGGNTLYF. The sequenced part of the CDR3 DNA is TGTGCCAGCGGTGATAAGGGGGCGGGAGGAAATACGCTCTAT.

For this clone: Mouse gene names and germline throughout. Read coverage stops 1 residue before the CDR3 terminus; the germline J gene supplies the remainder. The V gene is TRBV5, the J gene TRBJ1-4; 8 bases map to TRBD1. The germline CDR1 and CDR2 sequences are LGHNA and YNLKQL (reference sequence). The CDR3 runs to 15 residues. J was trimmed by 3 bases and V by 0 bases; bases with no gene match: 0. CDR3 residues: CASSQETGANERLFF. CDR3 DNA (partial): TGTGCCAGCAGCCAAGAGACAGGGGCCAACGAAAGATTATTT.

In regard to this clone: Gene and germline names: mouse. The read is 1 residue too short to cover the CDR3 end, so that end is filled in from the germline J gene. The V and J genes are TRBV31 and TRBJ1-1, with 10 bases lining up with TRBD1. After removal of 3 bases from V and 1 base from J, the junction contained 2 bases not matched to a gene. Per germline, CDR1 GKSSPN and CDR2 SITVG. The CDR3 consists of 14 residues. The CDR3: CAWSRDRGNTEVFF. Partial CDR3 DNA: TGTGCCTGGAGCCGGGACAGGGGAAACACAGAAGTCTTC.

Regarding this clone: Gene names denote mouse genes. The read stops 1 residue short of the end of the CDR3; the missing end is completed from the germline J gene. The chain is built from TRBV4 and TRBJ2-1, with 14 bases lining up with TRBD2. Germline-derived CDR1 and CDR2 are LGHDT and YNNKQL (reference sequence). This CDR3 is 19 amino acids long. With 5 bases clipped from V and 3 bases from J, the junction kept 12 bases outside the gene matches. Partial CDR3 DNA: TGTGCCAGCAGCCCAGTCCGGGACTGGGGGGGCGCTGGCTATGCTGAGCAGTTC. The encoded protein is CASSPVRDWGGAGYAEQF. The full-length CDR3 reads as CASSPVRDWGGAGYAEQFF.

To note about this clone: Gene names refer to mouse genes. From the germline J gene comes the end of the CDR3, since the read stops 1 residue before it. The chain couples TRBV13-2 to TRBJ1-2; D may be TRBD1 (6 bases). Between the trimmed V and J ends, which lost 2 bases and 2 bases, there was a span of 13 bases. Germline CDR1 and CDR2: NNHNN and SYGAGS (reference sequence). The CDR3 sequence is 15 residues long. CDR3 amino acids: CASGEEGGENSDYTF. The sequenced part of the CDR3 DNA is TGTGCCAGCGGTGAGGAAGGGGGAGAGAACTCCGACTACACC.

Comment on this clone: Gene names and germline match the mouse. The CDR3 sequence is CASGEGGGPYEQYF. Incomplete CDR3 DNA: TGTGCCAGCGGTGAGGGTGGGGGGCCCTATGAACAGTAC. V gene TRBV13-2 combines with J gene TRBJ2-7; the D gene is possibly TRBD2 (7 bases). The CDR3 end falls 1 residue outside the read, so it is completed with the germline J gene. The CDR3 has 14 amino acids. Germline V CDR1 and CDR2: NNHNN, SYGAGS (reference sequence). V gave up 2 bases and J gave up 2 bases, with 11 bases separating them.

Details on this clone: Mouse gene names and germline throughout. The CDR3 extends 1 residue past the end of the read, so its final part is completed from the germline J gene. The genes are TRBV29 and TRBJ1-1, with D uncertain. Trimming left V 3 bases short and J 0 bases short, with 5 bases between. Germline lookup yields CDR1 MSHET and CDR2 SYDVDS. The CDR3 is 13 amino acids. The CDR3 protein is CASSFEANTEVFF. The covered CDR3 bases are TGTGCTAGCAGTTTTGAGGCAAACACAGAAGTCTTC.

Regarding this clone: Each gene name is a mouse one. From the germline J gene comes the end of the CDR3, since the read stops 1 residue before it. The rearrangement links TRBV31 to TRBJ2-3, with a possible D match to TRBD2 (5 bases). Germline-derived CDR1 and CDR2 are GKSSPN and SITVG. The CDR3 covers 14 residues. V gave up 0 bases and J gave up 0 bases, with 7 bases separating them. CDR3 bases read: TGTGCCTGGAGTCTTACTGGTAGTGCAGAAACGCTGTAT. It translates to CAWSLTGSAETLY. The full CDR3 is CAWSLTGSAETLYF.

To note about this clone: Mouse gene names apply. Sequencing ends 1 residue short of the CDR3 end; the germline J gene provides the rest. This chain uses TRBV19 with TRBJ2-1, with D perhaps given as TRBD1 or TRBD2 (6 bases each). The ends were cut back, 3 bases at V and 3 bases at J, with 7 bases in the middle. Germline V gives CDR1 FNHDT, CDR2 SITEND (reference sequence). The CDR3 spans 13 residues. The CDR3 bases that were read are TGTGCCAGCAGTAGGGGGCGCTATGCTGAGCAGTTC. Amino acids: CASSRGRYAEQF. The entire CDR3 protein is CASSRGRYAEQFF. Filled out from reference TRBV19 and TRBJ2-1, the complete variable domain reads GGIITQTPKFLIGQEGQKLTLKCQQNFNHDTMYWYRQDSGKGLRLIYYSITENDLQKGDLSEGYDASREKKSSFSLTVTSAQKNEMAVFLCASSRGRYAEQFFGPGTRLTVL.

A note on this clone: Gene and germline names: mouse. The CDR3 extends 1 residue past the end of the read, so its final part is completed from the germline J gene. The chain combines TRBV5 with TRBJ1-4, with 8 bases lining up with TRBD1. CDR3 length: 16 amino acids. Germline V lookup: CDR1 LGHNA, CDR2 YNLKQL (reference sequence). J lost 2 bases, V lost 2 bases, and 4 bases had no gene match. The CDR3 reads CASSQPGQASNERLFF. CDR3 bases read: TGTGCCAGCAGCCAACCGGGACAGGCGTCCAACGAAAGATTATTT.

With regard to this clone: Mouse gene names and germline throughout. The read stops 1 residue short of the end of the CDR3; the missing end is completed from the germline J gene. The V call is TRBV17, the J call TRBJ2-7, with TRBD2 matching 7 bases. V trimming: 2 bases; J trimming: 4 bases; junction bases outside the gene matches: 2. The CDR3 extends over 13 amino acids. Germline loops: CDR1 MNHDT, CDR2 YYDKIL. CDR3 loop: CASSRTGVYEQYF. Incomplete CDR3 DNA: TGTGCTAGCAGTAGAACTGGGGTATATGAACAGTAC. Full variable domain (remainder filled in from reference TRBV17 and TRBJ2-7): DTTVKQNPRYKLARVGKPVNLICSQTMNHDTMYWYQKKPNQAPKLLLFYYDKILNREADTFEKFQSSRPNNSFCSLYIGSAGLEYSAMYLCASSRTGVYEQYFGPGTRLTVL.